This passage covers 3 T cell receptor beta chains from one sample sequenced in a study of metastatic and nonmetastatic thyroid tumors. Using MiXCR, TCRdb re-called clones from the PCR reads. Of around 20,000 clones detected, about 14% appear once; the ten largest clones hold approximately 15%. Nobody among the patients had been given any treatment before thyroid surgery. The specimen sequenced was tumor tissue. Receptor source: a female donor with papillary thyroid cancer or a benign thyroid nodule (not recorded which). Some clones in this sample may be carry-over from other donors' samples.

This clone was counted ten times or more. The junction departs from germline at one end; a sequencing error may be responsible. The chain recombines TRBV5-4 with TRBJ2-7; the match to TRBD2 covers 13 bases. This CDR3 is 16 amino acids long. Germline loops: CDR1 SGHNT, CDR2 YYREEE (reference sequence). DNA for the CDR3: TGTGCCAGCAGCCCTACTAGCGGGAGGGCCGAGTACGGGCAGTACTTC. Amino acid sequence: CASSPTSGRAEYGQYF.

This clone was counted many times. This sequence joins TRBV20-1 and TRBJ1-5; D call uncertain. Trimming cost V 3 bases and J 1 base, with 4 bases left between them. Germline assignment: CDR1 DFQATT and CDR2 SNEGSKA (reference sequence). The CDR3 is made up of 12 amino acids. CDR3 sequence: CSASPSNQPQHF. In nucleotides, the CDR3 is TGCAGTGCTAGTCCCAGCAATCAGCCCCAGCATTTT.

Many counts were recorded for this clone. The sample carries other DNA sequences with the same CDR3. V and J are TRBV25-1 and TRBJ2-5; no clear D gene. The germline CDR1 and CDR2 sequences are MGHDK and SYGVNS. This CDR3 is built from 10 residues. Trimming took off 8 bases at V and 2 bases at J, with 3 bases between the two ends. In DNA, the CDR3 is TGTGCCAGCGGTCAAGAGACCCAGTACTTC. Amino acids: CASGQETQYF.